Each of the 9 T cell receptor beta chains below was sequenced from the same sample in a study of T cells after yellow fever vaccination. MiXCR, applied by TCRdb to the 5' RACE reads, yields one record per CDR3 protein. Of 100,000 to 150,000 distinct CDR3 sequences in the sample, over 12% were seen once. Sequencing used CD8+ T cells sorted from PBMCs, obtained 5 days after the yellow fever booster vaccination. The receptor source for this set is a man younger than 30 who received the YFV17D yellow fever vaccine.

This clonotype was observed a few times. The chain carries TRBV5-6 and TRBJ1-5; 12 positions match TRBD1. Germline CDR1 and CDR2: SGHDT and YYEEEE. The trim removed 4 bases at V and 2 bases at J, leaving 7 bases unmatched. This CDR3 has 17 residues. CDR3 sequence: CASSVRDRGRGNQPQHF. The CDR3 DNA is TGTGCCAGCAGCGTCCGGGACAGGGGGCGAGGCAATCAGCCCCAGCATTTT.

This rearrangement joins TRBV3-1 to TRBJ1-1, with 9 bases aligning to TRBD1. The V segment lost 3 bases and the J segment 3 bases; nucleotides outside the gene matches: 5. In germline, CDR1 is LGHDT, CDR2 YNNKEL (reference sequence). The CDR3 is 15 amino acids. The CDR3 region has the DNA TGTGCCAGCAGCCAGGACAGGGGATCGGACACTGAAGCTTTCTTT. This sequence encodes CASSQDRGSDTEAFF.

Ten or more counts support this clonotype. This sequence joins TRBV7-9 and TRBJ2-1; 16 bases are shared with TRBD2. The length of the CDR3 is 17 residues. Unmatched junction bases numbered 5, after V lost 5 bases and J lost 4 bases. Germline CDR1 SEHNR, CDR2 FQNEAQ (reference sequence). The CDR3: CASSLGTSGGAYNEQFF. The CDR3 DNA sequence: TGTGCCAGCAGCCTCGGGACTAGCGGGGGGGCTTACAATGAGCAGTTCTTC. Looking up the rest from reference TRBV7-9 and TRBJ2-1 gives the full variable domain: DTGVSQNPRHKITKRGQNVTFRCDPISEHNRLYWYRQTLGQGPEFLTYFQNEAQLEKSRLLSDRFSAERPKGSFSTLEIQRTEQGDSAMYLCASSLGTSGGAYNEQFFGPGTRLTVL.

V gene TRBV29-1 combines with J gene TRBJ1-3; no definite D call. Trimming shortened V by 2 bases and J by 1 base, and 6 bases separated the two germline ends. The germline CDR1 and CDR2 sequences are SQVTM and ANQGSEA. This CDR3 comprises 13 residues. CDR3 residues: CSVESGSGNTIYF. The CDR3 coding sequence is TGCAGCGTTGAAAGTGGGTCTGGAAACACCATATATTTT.

This clonotype was seen only a few times. V gene TRBV5-5 combines with J gene TRBJ1-2, with 11 bases identical to TRBD1. Trimming at V came to 4 bases and at J to 6 bases, leaving 11 bases not matched to a gene. This CDR3 is built from 16 residues. Germline V gene sequence: CDR1 SGHKS, CDR2 YYEKEE (reference sequence). The CDR3 sequence: CASSAGGTGGKDGYTF. In DNA, the CDR3 is TGTGCCAGCAGCGCGGGAGGGACAGGGGGTAAGGATGGCTACACCTTC.

In its sample, this clonotype was seen a few times. V and J are TRBV15 and TRBJ1-2; 7 nucleotides line up with TRBD1. V lost 5 bases and J lost 5; bases outside the gene matches: 14. Germline V gene sequence: CDR1 LNHNV, CDR2 YYDKDF (reference sequence). The CDR3 contains 16 residues. CDR3 amino acids: CATSPYDRDGGYGYTF. In nucleotides, the CDR3 is TGTGCCACCAGCCCATATGACAGGGACGGGGGGTATGGCTACACCTTC. Full variable domain (remainder filled in from reference TRBV15 and TRBJ1-2): DAMVIQNPRYQVTQFGKPVTLSCSQTLNHNVMYWYQQKSSQAPKLLFHYYDKDFNNEADTPDNFQSRRPNTSFCFLDIRSPGLGDTAMYLCATSPYDRDGGYGYTFGSGTRLTVV.

The V gene is TRBV7-8, the J gene TRBJ2-1; D ambiguous. Trimming left V 5 bases short and J 6 bases short, with 5 bases between. Germline V CDR1 and CDR2: SGHVS, FQNEAQ. The CDR3 contains 11 residues. CDR3 protein: CASSPPNEQFF. The CDR3 DNA reads as TGTGCCAGCAGCCCGCCCAATGAGCAGTTCTTC.

This clonotype was detected only a few times. V usage is TRBV7-9 and J usage is TRBJ2-7, with 9 positions matching TRBD1. Germline V gene data show CDR1 as SEHNR and CDR2 as FQNEAQ (reference sequence). V shed 3 bases and J 6 bases; nucleotides not matched to a gene: 9. The CDR3 runs to 15 residues. The CDR3 reads CASSFSGTGLPEQYF. CDR3 DNA: TGTGCCAGCAGCTTCTCCGGGACAGGGCTCCCCGAGCAGTACTTC. The complete variable domain, with remaining parts taken from reference TRBV7-9 and TRBJ2-7, reads DTGVSQNPRHKITKRGQNVTFRCDPISEHNRLYWYRQTLGQGPEFLTYFQNEAQLEKSRLLSDRFSAERPKGSFSTLEIQRTEQGDSAMYLCASSFSGTGLPEQYFGPGTRLTVT.

The chain carries TRBV2 and TRBJ2-1; D call uncertain. The germline V gene encodes CDR1 SNHLY and CDR2 FYNNEI. This CDR3 spans 14 amino acids. Trimming cost V 4 bases and J 1 base, with 8 bases left between them. CDR3 sequence (DNA): TGTGCCAGCAGTGGACCGCGTTCCTACAATGAGCAGTTCTTC. This gives the protein CASSGPRSYNEQFF.